The TCR beta chain under discussion was sequenced for a study of blood T cell repertoires in COVID-19. Sequenced by immunoSEQ multiplex PCR; TCRdb stores in-frame clones only, minus some. The sample consists of roughly 120,000 clones, under 90% of them appearing once. CDR1 MNHNS and CDR2 SASEGT come from the germline V gene. V lost 4 bases to trimming and J lost 5 bases, with 15 bases between them. The CDR3 is 16 residues long. The chain carries TRBV6-1 and TRBJ1-6; tentatively, D is TRBD1 (6 bases). The material sequenced was peripheral blood. The sequence was obtained from a woman in her sixties or seventies with acute or convalescent COVID-19. The CDR3 nucleotides read TGTGCCAGCAGTGGGGATGGGGGGGCGGATAATTCACCCCTCCACTTT. Its translation is CASSGDGGADNSPLHF.